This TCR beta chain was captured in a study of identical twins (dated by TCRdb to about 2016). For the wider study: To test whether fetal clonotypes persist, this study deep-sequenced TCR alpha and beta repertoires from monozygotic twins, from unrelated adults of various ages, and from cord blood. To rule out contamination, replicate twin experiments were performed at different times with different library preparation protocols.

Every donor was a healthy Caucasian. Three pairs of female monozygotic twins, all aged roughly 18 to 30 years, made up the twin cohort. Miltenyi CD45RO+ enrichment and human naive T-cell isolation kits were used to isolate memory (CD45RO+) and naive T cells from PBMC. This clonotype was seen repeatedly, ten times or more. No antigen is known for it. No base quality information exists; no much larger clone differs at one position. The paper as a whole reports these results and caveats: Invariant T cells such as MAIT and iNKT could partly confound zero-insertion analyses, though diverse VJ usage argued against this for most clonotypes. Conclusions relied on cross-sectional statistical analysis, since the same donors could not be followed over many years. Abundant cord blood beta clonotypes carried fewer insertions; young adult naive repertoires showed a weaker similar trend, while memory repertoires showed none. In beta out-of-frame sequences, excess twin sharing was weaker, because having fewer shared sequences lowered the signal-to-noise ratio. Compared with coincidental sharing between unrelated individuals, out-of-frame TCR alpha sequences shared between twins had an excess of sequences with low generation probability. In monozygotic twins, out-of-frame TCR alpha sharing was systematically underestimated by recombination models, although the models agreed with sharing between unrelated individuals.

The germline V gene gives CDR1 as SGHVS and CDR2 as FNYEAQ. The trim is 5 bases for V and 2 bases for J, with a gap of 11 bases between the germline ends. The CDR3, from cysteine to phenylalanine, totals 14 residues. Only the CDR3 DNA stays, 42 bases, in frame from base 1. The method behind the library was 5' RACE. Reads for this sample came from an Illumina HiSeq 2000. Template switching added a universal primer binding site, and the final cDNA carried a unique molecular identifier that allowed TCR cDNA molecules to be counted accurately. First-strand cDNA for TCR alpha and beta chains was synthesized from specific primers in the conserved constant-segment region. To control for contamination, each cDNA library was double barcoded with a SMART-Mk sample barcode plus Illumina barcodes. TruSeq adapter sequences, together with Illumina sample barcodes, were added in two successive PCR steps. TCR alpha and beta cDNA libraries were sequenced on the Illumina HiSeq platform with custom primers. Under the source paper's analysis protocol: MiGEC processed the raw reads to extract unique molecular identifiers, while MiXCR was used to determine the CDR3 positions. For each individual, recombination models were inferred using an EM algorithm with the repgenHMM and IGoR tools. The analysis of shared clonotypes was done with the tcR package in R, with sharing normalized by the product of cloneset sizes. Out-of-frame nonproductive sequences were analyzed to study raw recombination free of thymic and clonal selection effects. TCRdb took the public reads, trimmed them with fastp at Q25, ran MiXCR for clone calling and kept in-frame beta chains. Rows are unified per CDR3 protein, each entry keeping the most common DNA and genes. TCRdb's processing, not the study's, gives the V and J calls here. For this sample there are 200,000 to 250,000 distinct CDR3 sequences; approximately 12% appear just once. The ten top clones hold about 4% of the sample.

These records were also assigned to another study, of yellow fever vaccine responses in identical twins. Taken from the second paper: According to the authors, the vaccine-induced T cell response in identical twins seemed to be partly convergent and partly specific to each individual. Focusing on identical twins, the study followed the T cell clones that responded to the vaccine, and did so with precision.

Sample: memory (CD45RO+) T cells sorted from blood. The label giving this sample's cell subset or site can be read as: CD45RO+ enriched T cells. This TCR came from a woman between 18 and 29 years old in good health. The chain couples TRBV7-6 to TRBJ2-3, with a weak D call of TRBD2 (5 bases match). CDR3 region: CASSASGFTDTQYF. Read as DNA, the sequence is TGTGCCAGCAGCGCGTCGGGATTCACAGATACGCAGTATTTT.